The sequence of this T cell receptor (beta chain) was determined in a study of high-grade serous ovarian cancer treatment subgroups. Across the whole study: On average, approximately 14,000 reads and about 6,800 unique TCR beta rearrangements were obtained per sample.

Germline-derived CDR1 and CDR2 are GTSNPN and SVGIG (reference sequence). The CDR3 extends over 14 amino acids. Trimming removed 0 bases at V and 1 base at J, with 9 bases between. Assay used: immunoSEQ multiplex PCR; TCRdb lists only in-frame clones, some missing. The table includes fewer than 9,000 clones, 70% to 80% detected once. This clone was seen a handful of times. The antigen remains unidentified. The tumor samples were collected prior to definitive surgery or chemotherapy. Findings and caveats of the study: Tumors within one patient showed repertoire similarity of roughly 0.095 to 0.85.

The sequencing input was tumor tissue. The chain carries TRBV30 and TRBJ1-1; D is ambiguous. This receptor was identified in a human donor with high-grade serous ovarian cancer. The CDR3, as DNA: TGTGCCTGGAGTGTCCGGGGTGGGAACACTGAAGCTTTCTTT. Its protein is CAWSVRGGNTEAFF.